Listed below are T cell receptor beta chains from one sample, sequenced in a study of T cells in Graves' hyperthyroidism and ophthalmopathy. TCRdb redid the calling of the multiplex PCR reads with MiXCR, one entry per CDR3 protein. The sample contains 480,000 or so distinct CDR3 sequences, around 14% of which appear only once. Input material: blood. The receptors come from a young woman with Graves' hyperthyroidism. Both conserved end residues are part of each CDR3. A D gene is named only where the DNA matches it firmly. Size values are once, few and many counts, or a class for expanded clones, and some rows have none.

j_call clone_size v_call cdr3_length d_call cdr3_nt cdr3_aa
TRBJ2-7 many TRBV19 16 TRBD2 TGTGCCAGTAGTAGCACTAGCGGGAGTCTAGGGTACGAGCAGTACTTC CASSSTSGSLGYEQYF
TRBJ1-3 few TRBV27 16 . TGTGCCAGCAGTCCTGCAAGGGGGACCGCTGGAAACACCATATATTTT CASSPARGTAGNTIYF
TRBJ1-1 few TRBV19 14 . TGTGCCAGTACCTTAGACGGCGGTTTCACTGAAGCTTTCTTT CASTLDGGFTEAFF
TRBJ2-1 many TRBV7-9 12 . TGTGCCAGCAGCTTAGTCCGCGATGAGCAGTTCTTC CASSLVRDEQFF
TRBJ1-5 many TRBV18 15 . TGTGCCAGCTCACCAATACAGGGATCGGCTCAGCCCCAGCATTTT CASSPIQGSAQPQHF
TRBJ1-5 . TRBV7-8 14 TRBD1 TGTGCCAGCAGCCCAATGACAGGGCGGCAGCCCCAGCATTTT CASSPMTGRQPQHF
TRBJ1-1 . TRBV3-1 15 . TGTGCCAGCAGCCATTCGGACAGCGGATCTACTGAAGCTTTCTTT CASSHSDSGSTEAFF
TRBJ1-2 . TRBV12-3/TRBV12-4 14 . TGTGCCAGCAGTTTACTCGGGAAGAACTATGGCTACACCTTC CASSLLGKNYGYTF
TRBJ1-5 many TRBV27 14 . TGTGCCAGCAGGCAACAGGGCCGCAATCAGCCCCAGCATTTT CASRQQGRNQPQHF
TRBJ2-7 many TRBV6-1 15 . TGTGCCAGCAGCAACCCGTCGACGACACTCTACGAGCAGTACTTC CASSNPSTTLYEQYF
TRBJ2-3 many TRBV7-6 15 . TGTGCCAGCAGCGCCTGGGGAAGGAGCACAGATACGCAGTATTTT CASSAWGRSTDTQYF
TRBJ2-5 many TRBV20-1 15 TRBD2 TGCAGTGCTTGGCGAGCGGGAGCGCAGGAAGAGACCCAGTACTTC CSAWRAGAQEETQYF
TRBJ2-1 many TRBV7-9 16 TRBD2 TGTGCCAGCAGCCCACAGGGACTAGCGCAATACAATGAGCAGTTCTTC CASSPQGLAQYNEQFF
TRBJ1-2 . TRBV9 17 . TGTGCCAGCAGTGTAGGGGCAGGTTCCCTAGCTAACTATGGCTACACCTTC CASSVGAGSLANYGYTF
TRBJ1-2 many TRBV11-2 18 . TGTGCCAGCAGCTTAGGGTACAGGGCAGGGAATCGACCGTCCGGCTACACCTTC CASSLGYRAGNRPSGYTF
TRBJ2-2 many TRBV12-3/TRBV12-4 13 . TGTGCCAGCAGTTTCTCGGACACCGGGGAGCTGTTTTTT CASSFSDTGELFF
TRBJ2-1 . TRBV4-1 17 . TGCGCCAGCAGCCAAGATTTTCGGACCGGGACCTACAATGAGCAGTTCTTC CASSQDFRTGTYNEQFF
TRBJ1-5 . TRBV7-3 16 . TGTGCTAGCAGCTTAGAGAACACAGTTAGCAATCAGCCCCAGCATTTT CASSLENTVSNQPQHF
TRBJ2-1 many TRBV10-3 15 TRBD2 TGTGCCATCAGGGGTAGCGGGGTCCCCTACAATGAGCAGTTCTTC CAIRGSGVPYNEQFF
TRBJ2-3 many TRBV27 13 . TGTGCCAGCAGTCCCCGACTTACAGATACGCAGTATTTT CASSPRLTDTQYF
TRBJ2-1 few TRBV4-1 13 . TGCGCCAGCAGCCAAGATTTGGACGATGAGCAGTTCTTC CASSQDLDDEQFF
TRBJ1-5 . TRBV19 15 . TGTGCCAGTAGTCCCGATGGGGGGGGCAATCAGCCCCAGCATTTT CASSPDGGGNQPQHF
TRBJ2-7 many TRBV27 13 . TGTGCCAGCAGTTTATCGAGGGTCCTCGAGCAGTACTTC CASSLSRVLEQYF
TRBJ2-7 once TRBV7-3 14 TRBD1 TGTGCCAGCAGCCGGGACAGCCAGGCCTACGAGCAGTACTTC CASSRDSQAYEQYF
TRBJ2-1 many TRBV12-3/TRBV12-4 15 . TGTGCCAGCACCCCGGACAGAGTGTCCAACAATGAGCAGTTCTTC CASTPDRVSNNEQFF
TRBJ1-5 . TRBV5-5 13 . TGTACCAGCAGCTTTCATAGCAATCAGCCCCAGCATTTT CTSSFHSNQPQHF
TRBJ2-5 . TRBV20-1 13 . TGCAGTGCTAGCGGACCGCTCCAAGAGACCCAGTACTTC CSASGPLQETQYF
TRBJ2-7 many TRBV6-1 16 . TGTGCCAGCAAATTTCACGGGACATCCCTTTCCACCGAGCAGTACTTC CASKFHGTSLSTEQYF
TRBJ1-3 many TRBV12-3/TRBV12-4 15 . TGTGCCAGCAGCTACCGATTGAGCTCTGGAAACACCATATATTTT CASSYRLSSGNTIYF
TRBJ2-4 . TRBV7-9 17 TRBD2 TGTGCCAGCAGTACACGCGGGAGCCAGTTAGCCAAAAACATTCAGTACTTC CASSTRGSQLAKNIQYF
TRBJ2-1 many TRBV11-3 15 . TGTGCCAGCAGCTCCGGGACTGTCTCCTACAATGAGCAGTTCTTC CASSSGTVSYNEQFF
TRBJ2-5 few TRBV19 11 . TGTGCCAGTAGTGAGGCGGGGACCCAGTACTTC CASSEAGTQYF
TRBJ2-4 many TRBV2 14 TRBD2 TGTGCCAGCAGTGAACGGCTAGCGGGGATTATTCAGTACTTC CASSERLAGIIQYF
TRBJ2-2 few TRBV7-2 15 . TGTGCCAGCAGCTTTAGGACTACCTACACCGGGGAGCTGTTTTTT CASSFRTTYTGELFF
TRBJ1-1 . TRBV13 15 TRBD1 TGTGCCAGCAGCTCCCCCACTTCGGACAGGTCTGAAGCTTTCTTT CASSSPTSDRSEAFF
TRBJ2-1 . TRBV24-1 16 TRBD2 TGTGCCACCAGTGAAACTAGCGGGATTTCCTACAATGAGCAGTTCTTC CATSETSGISYNEQFF
TRBJ2-3 many TRBV6-1 19 TRBD2 TGTGCCAGCAGCCCAAGGAAAAGACTAGCGGGAGGGAGGATGGATACGCAGTATTTT CASSPRKRLAGGRMDTQYF
TRBJ2-7 . TRBV10-3 13 TRBD1 TGTGCCACGGGACGACAGGGAATTAACGAGCAGTACTTC CATGRQGINEQYF
TRBJ2-1 many TRBV27 16 TRBD2 TGTGCCAGCAGCCCGGGACTAGCGGGAGGGTATGGTGAGCAGTTCTTC CASSPGLAGGYGEQFF
TRBJ2-1 once TRBV3-1 15 TRBD2 TGTGCCAGCAGCCAAGATAAGGGGCTAGCGGGTGAGCAGTTCTTC CASSQDKGLAGEQFF
TRBJ1-5 many TRBV6-1 17 . TGTGCCAGCAGTCCGCGCGGCCCTAGTGGGGCGGATCAGCCCCAGCATTTT CASSPRGPSGADQPQHF
TRBJ1-1 many TRBV20-1 15 . TGCAGTGCTATCAGGGGCGCGGAGGTGAACACTGAAGCTTTCTTT CSAIRGAEVNTEAFF